This T cell receptor (beta chain) is drawn from a study of cytomegalovirus exposure and HLA in healthy donors. Study-level results: Reports described diagnosis of cytomegalovirus status by the classifier as highly specific and sensitive. Rarity marked most TCR sequences, yet some public TCRs occurred in many donors. Links to common viral pathogens appeared, in a later analysis, for several of the most significant clusters.

The germline V and J ends were trimmed by 3 bases and 3 bases, with 14 bases remaining between them. The V gene's germline CDR1 is SGHAT and CDR2 FQNNGV. The CDR3 has 15 residues. The PCR was carried out with 60 Vbeta primers and 13 Jbeta primers. TCRdb's table, derived via immunoSEQ multiplex PCR, lists solely in-frame clones and lacks some. The table records about 120,000 clones, about 83% of them present only once. This clone was counted between two and nine times. Its antigen is undetermined. Every donor was a healthy person donating bone marrow. The J gene is TRBJ2-5, the V gene TRBV11-2, with D maybe TRBD1 (6 bases). The receptor was isolated from a woman aged 40 to 55 in good health and CMV-seropositive. Material for sequencing was PBMCs. CDR3 sequence (DNA): TGTGCCAGCAGCTTTCAACGAGGGGGTGAAGAGACCCAGTACTTC. Protein: CASSFQRGGEETQYF.